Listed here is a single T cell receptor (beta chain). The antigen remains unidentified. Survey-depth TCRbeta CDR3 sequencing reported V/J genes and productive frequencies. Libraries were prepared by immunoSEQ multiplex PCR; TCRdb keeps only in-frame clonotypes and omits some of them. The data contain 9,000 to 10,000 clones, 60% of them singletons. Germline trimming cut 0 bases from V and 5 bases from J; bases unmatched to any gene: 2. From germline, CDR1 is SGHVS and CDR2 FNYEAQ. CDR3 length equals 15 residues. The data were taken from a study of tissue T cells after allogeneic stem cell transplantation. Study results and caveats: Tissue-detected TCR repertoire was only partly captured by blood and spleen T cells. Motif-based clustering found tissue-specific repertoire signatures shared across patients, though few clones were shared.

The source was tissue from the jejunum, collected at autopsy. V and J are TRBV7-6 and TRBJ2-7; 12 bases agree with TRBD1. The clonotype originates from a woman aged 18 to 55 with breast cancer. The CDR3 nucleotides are TGTGCCAGCAGCTTAGCGGGACAGGGGGCGGACGAGCAGTACTTC. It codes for CASSLAGQGADEQYF.